Each of the 16 T cell receptor beta chains below was sequenced from the same sample in a study of cytomegalovirus exposure and HLA in healthy donors. The PCR contained 60 Vbeta and 13 Jbeta primers. The protocol was immunoSEQ multiplex PCR, while the TCRdb copy is restricted to in-frame clones and leaves out a portion. The table includes 100,000 to 150,000 clones, under 85% detected once. The specimen sequenced was PBMCs. Receptors originate from a woman aged 45-59 years in good health and CMV-seropositive.

For the CDR3, the DNA is TGTGCCAGCAGCTTGGGGAGGGTCCACGAGCAGTACTTC. Translating it yields CASSLGRVHEQYF. V and J are TRBV5-8 and TRBJ2-7; TRBD2 might be the D (6 bases). The CDR3 has 13 residues. The V end lost 0 bases, the J end lost 5 bases, and 9 bases lay between the germline ends. Germline-derived CDR1 and CDR2 are SGHTS and YDEGEE.

This chain connects TRBV10-2 to TRBJ2-5, with D perhaps TRBD1 (6 bases). This CDR3 contains 13 residues. Germline V CDR1 and CDR2: WSHSY, SAAADI. V was cut by 8 bases and J by 2 bases, with 12 bases left in between. Here the CDR3 DNA reads TGCGCCAGCCGGGGACAAGCTCAAGAGACCCAGTACTTC. It is translated as CASRGQAQETQYF.

The V gene is TRBV28, the J gene TRBJ1-4; no reliable D call. The CDR3 loop spans 12 amino acids. V lost 5 bases and J 10 bases, leaving 11 bases between the germline ends. Per germline, CDR1 MDHEN and CDR2 SYDVKM. The CDR3 here is CASSTNGRKLFF. DNA for the CDR3: TGTGCCAGCAGTACGAACGGGAGAAAACTGTTTTTT.

There are many counts of this clone. At one end, the junction sequence differs from germline, possibly due to a read error. This chain connects TRBV10-3 to TRBJ2-7; TRBD1 agrees at 7 bases. In germline, CDR1 is ENHRY, CDR2 SYGVKD. The CDR3 spans 11 residues. CDR3 sequence (DNA): TGTGCCACTAGACAGGGCATGGCGTGTTCCTTC. This sequence encodes CATRQGMACSF.

Points on this clone: The same CDR3 can be traced to other DNA sequences in this sample. The chain carries TRBV9 and TRBJ2-3; TRBD2 agrees at 10 bases. Germline V CDR1 and CDR2: SGDLS, YYNGEE. This CDR3 has 18 residues. V dropped 4 bases and J dropped 4; count of bases not matched to a gene: 15. In nucleotides, the CDR3 is TGTGCCAGCAGCCGACGTTCGTGGCAGCGGGAGGGTTCAGATACGCAGTATTTT. Translation gives CASSRRSWQREGSDTQYF.

The chain couples TRBV10-3 to TRBJ1-4, with 11 bases fitting TRBD1. Losses at the gene ends were 6 bases for V and 7 bases for J; bases not matched to a gene: 4. Germline lookup yields CDR1 ENHRY and CDR2 SYGVKD. This CDR3 has 14 amino acids. Here the CDR3 reads CAIRGTGGTEKLFF. CDR3 in DNA: TGTGCCATCAGGGGGACAGGGGGGACTGAAAAACTGTTTTTT.

The CDR3 DNA reads as TGTGCCAGCAGTCTGAGGGGGTATGGCTACACCTTC. As protein: CASSLRGYGYTF. The chain uses TRBV27 and TRBJ1-2, with a possible D match to TRBD1 (6 bases). This CDR3 spans 12 amino acids. Deletions cut 5 bases from V and 5 bases from J, with 9 bases between. Germline V gene lookup returns CDR1 MNHEY and CDR2 SMNVEV (reference sequence).

The rearrangement joins TRBV19 to TRBJ2-7, with 7 bases that match TRBD1. V was pared by 3 bases and J by 0 bases, with 8 bases of the junction left unmatched. The CDR3 extends over 16 amino acids. Germline CDR1 reads LNHDA; CDR2 reads SQIVND (reference sequence). In nucleotides, the CDR3 is TGTGCCAGTAGTATTGAGAGGGGGCGAAGCTCCTACGAGCAGTACTTC. Translating gives CASSIERGRSSYEQYF.

J is TRBJ2-1 and V is TRBV7-6, with no clear D. The ends were cut back, 1 base at V and 7 bases at J, with 11 bases in the middle. The CDR3 sequence is 14 residues long. Germline V lookup: CDR1 SGHVS, CDR2 FNYEAQ. The CDR3 reads CASSLDVTPNEQFF. CDR3 in DNA: TGTGCCAGCAGCTTAGATGTTACTCCTAATGAGCAGTTCTTC.

The chain links TRBV4-2 to TRBJ2-5, with TRBD2 identical over 8 bases. This CDR3 comprises 16 residues. Germline V gives CDR1 LGHNA, CDR2 YNFKEQ. The V and J ends lost 4 bases and 3 bases, in that order; junction bases with no gene match: 10. CDR3 sequence (DNA): TGTGCCAGCAGCCCGGAGACTAGCGCCAATAAAGAGACCCAGTACTTC. The encoded protein is CASSPETSANKETQYF.

The chain has TRBV5-4 and TRBJ2-5; 9 bases line up with TRBD2. From germline, CDR1 is SGHNT and CDR2 YYREEE (reference sequence). The CDR3 runs 15 residues. V dropped 1 base and J dropped 2; count of bases not matched to a gene: 3. CDR3 protein: CASSLRRGGQETQYF. The CDR3 nucleotides read TGTGCCAGCAGCTTGCGGCGGGGGGGTCAAGAGACCCAGTACTTC. Variable domain in full (rest from reference TRBV5-4 and TRBJ2-5): ETGVTQSPTHLIKTRGQQVTLRCSSQSGHNTVSWYQQALGQGPQFIFQYYREEENGRGNFPPRFSGLQFPNYSSELNVNALELDDSALYLCASSLRRGGQETQYFGPGTRLLVL.

This sequence joins TRBV5-4 and TRBJ1-1; perhaps TRBD1 as D (6 bases). Trimming removed 1 base at V and 7 bases at J, with 8 bases between. Germline V gene data show CDR1 as SGHNT and CDR2 as YYREEE (reference sequence). The CDR3 extends over 12 amino acids. As DNA, the CDR3 is TGTGCCAGCAGCTTGACAGGGAATGAAGCTTTCTTT. Translation: CASSLTGNEAFF.

The chain has TRBV4-1 and TRBJ2-7; 7 nucleotides agree with TRBD2. Germline V gives CDR1 MGHRA, CDR2 YSYEKL. Trimming took 1 base from V and 3 from J; bases not matched to a gene: 3. This CDR3 comprises 14 residues. The CDR3 here is CASSQGASGYEQYF. DNA of the CDR3: TGCGCCAGCAGCCAAGGGGCTAGCGGCTACGAGCAGTACTTC.

Only a few counts were recorded for this clone. This CDR3 reads CASSPGGDQPQHF. As DNA, the CDR3 is TGTGCCAGCTCACCGGGGGGGGATCAGCCCCAGCATTTT. The chain employs TRBV18 and TRBJ1-5; tentatively, D is TRBD1 (5 bases). The CDR3 is made up of 13 amino acids. Germline-derived CDR1 and CDR2 are KGHSH and LQKENI. The germline V and J ends were trimmed by 3 bases and 5 bases, with 8 bases remaining between them.

V is TRBV4-1 and J is TRBJ1-2, with D possibly TRBD1 on 6 matching bases. V was shortened by 0 bases and J by 12 bases, with 14 bases between the two germline ends. CDR3 length: 13 residues. CDR1 is MGHRA, CDR2 YSYEKL, per germline. The CDR3 nucleotides are TGCGCCAGCAGCCAAGATAGGGACACCCGAGACACCTTC. Its protein product is CASSQDRDTRDTF.

The chain recombines TRBV27 with TRBJ2-5; no firm D call. The CDR3 runs 16 residues. V was clipped by 0 bases and J by 5 bases, with 16 bases between them. Germline loops: CDR1 MNHEY, CDR2 SMNVEV (reference sequence). The CDR3 spells CASSLSLWLKEETQYF. In DNA form, the CDR3 reads TGTGCCAGCAGTTTATCTCTGTGGTTAAAGGAGGAGACCCAGTACTTC.